The 32 T cell receptor beta chains below were found in one sample sequenced in a study of T cells in Graves' hyperthyroidism and ophthalmopathy (dated by TCRdb to between 2018 and 2021). Library preparation employed multiplex PCR. TCRdb shows the sequencer as Illumina HiSeq 2000. TCR beta CDR3 regions were amplified from RNA transcripts. A first-round RT-PCR of the TCR CDR3 used the HTBI primer set with the Qiagen OneStep RT-PCR kit. The raw public data were reprocessed by TCRdb itself: fastp quality trimming at Q25, MiXCR clonotype calling, in-frame beta chains only. Records with the same CDR3 protein are collapsed into one entry carrying the most frequent genes and DNA. The sample table contains about 180,000 distinct CDR3 sequences; only one count was recorded for about 9% of them. In total, the top ten clones hold roughly a fifth of the sample. Sequencing was performed on blood. The receptors originated from a woman aged 18-30 years with Graves' hyperthyroidism that later progressed to Graves' ophthalmopathy.

In its sample, this clonotype was seen many times. V and J are TRBV3-1 and TRBJ1-1; 10 nucleotides line up with TRBD1. The germline V gene encodes CDR1 LGHDT and CDR2 YNNKEL (reference sequence). J gave up 9 bases and V 1 base, and 8 bases lay outside the gene matches. The CDR3 loop spans 15 amino acids. CDR3 in DNA: TGTGCCAGCAGCCAAGTTTCCGACAGGGGGCAACAAGCTTTCTTT. Translation gives CASSQVSDRGQQAFF. Full variable domain (outside the CDR3, taken from reference TRBV3-1 and TRBJ1-1): DTAVSQTPKYLVTQMGNDKSIKCEQNLGHDTMYWYKQDSKKFLKIMFSYNNKELIINETVPNRFSPKSPDKAHLNLHINSLELGDSAVYFCASSQVSDRGQQAFFGQGTRLTVV.

This clonotype was seen ten or more times. This chain joins TRBV27 and TRBJ2-3, with 9 bases lining up with TRBD1. The length of the CDR3 is 17 residues. J gave up 4 bases and V 6 bases, and 14 bases lay outside the gene matches. CDR1 and CDR2 from the germline V gene are MNHEY and SMNVEV (reference sequence). CDR3 coding DNA: TGTGCCAGCAGCACCTACGTGACAGGGGGTATCGCAGATACGCAGTATTTT. Translation: CASSTYVTGGIADTQYF.

This clonotype was counted between two and nine times. The chain combines TRBV30 with TRBJ1-4; D might be TRBD1 (6 bases). Per germline, CDR1 GTSNPN and CDR2 SVGIG (reference sequence). The CDR3 totals 13 residues. Trimming stripped 3 bases from V and 7 bases from J, with 12 bases between. CDR3 loop: CAWRGTSSEKLFF. DNA of the CDR3: TGTGCCTGGAGGGGGACATCGAGTGAAAAACTGTTTTTT.

This clonotype appeared many times. V gene TRBV11-3 combines with J gene TRBJ1-1, with 10 positions matching TRBD1. Looked up from germline, CDR1 is SGHNT and CDR2 is YENEEA. The CDR3 extends over 15 amino acids. After removal of 5 bases from V and 5 bases from J, the junction contained 8 bases not matched to a gene. CDR3 region: CASSPDGDRGTEAFF. In DNA form, the CDR3 reads TGTGCCAGCAGCCCAGATGGGGACAGGGGTACTGAAGCTTTCTTT.

This clonotype was counted ten times or more. This chain joins TRBV30 and TRBJ2-1, with 8 bases lining up with TRBD2. CDR1 is GTSNPN and CDR2 is SVGIG in the germline V gene (reference sequence). The CDR3 has 14 residues. Trimming at V came to 2 bases and at J to 10 bases, leaving 10 bases not matched to a gene. DNA of the CDR3: TGTGCCTGGAGTACTCCGGGGGGGCCGGGGGAGCAGTTCTTC. It is translated as CAWSTPGGPGEQFF. The variable domain in full, completed from reference TRBV30 and TRBJ2-1, reads SQTIHQWPATLVQPVGSPLSLECTVEGTSNPNLYWYRQAAGRGLQLLFYSVGIGQISSEVPQNLSASRPQDRQFILSSKKLLLSDSGFYLCAWSTPGGPGEQFFGPGTRLTVL.

This clonotype appeared a few times. It may be a read error: a sequence one base away is much more abundant. This rearrangement joins TRBV30 to TRBJ2-1; D unresolved. The V gene's germline CDR1 is GTSNPN and CDR2 SVGIG (reference sequence). This CDR3 is built from 14 residues. V lost 7 bases and J lost 0, with 13 bases in between. The CDR3 region has the DNA TGTGCCTCGCCCCCGGTGAGCTCCTACAATGAGCAGTTCTTC. This sequence encodes CASPPVSSYNEQFF.

This clonotype was counted many times. The chain joins TRBV11-1 to TRBJ2-7; the match to TRBD2 covers 7 bases. The V segment lost 5 bases and the J segment 6 bases; nucleotides outside the gene matches: 19. This CDR3 is built from 17 residues. Germline CDR1 SGHAT, CDR2 FQDESV (reference sequence). CDR3 in DNA: TGTGCCAGCAGCCCAACGGCAGGACTAGTCGGGGGATCCGAGCAGTACTTC. This translates into CASSPTAGLVGGSEQYF.

Details on this clonotype: A far larger clone is only one base removed, so a read error is likely. Because it lacks the conserved phenylalanine or tryptophan at the end, this CDR3 is likely a read error. The genes are TRBV2 and TRBJ2-7; D gene unclear. Deletions cut 5 bases from V and 4 bases from J, with 6 bases between. The germline V gene has CDR1 SNHLY and CDR2 FYNNEI. The CDR3 covers 11 residues. CDR3 region: CASSYSYEQYS. CDR3 bases: TGTGCCAGCAGTTACAGTTACGAGCAGTACTCC.

This clonotype was seen ten or more times. The chain carries TRBV4-1 and TRBJ1-1; 11 bases map to TRBD1. Trimming cost V 4 bases and J 1 base; bases outside gene matches: 5. Germline V gene data show CDR1 as MGHRA and CDR2 as YSYEKL. There are 16 residues in the CDR3. The CDR3: CASSPGTGGRNTEAFF. The DNA for the CDR3 is TGCGCCAGCAGCCCTGGGACAGGGGGTCGGAACACTGAAGCTTTCTTT.

This clonotype was picked up many times. This chain joins TRBV30 and TRBJ1-4; no firm D call. The CDR3 is made up of 13 amino acids. Trimming shortened V by 5 bases and J by 8 bases, and 15 bases separated the two germline ends. Germline V gives CDR1 GTSNPN, CDR2 SVGIG (reference sequence). CDR3 amino acids: CAWGIKAGEKLFF. Written as DNA, the CDR3 is TGTGCCTGGGGGATTAAGGCGGGGGAAAAACTGTTTTTT. The full variable domain, completed using reference TRBV30 and TRBJ1-4, is SQTIHQWPATLVQPVGSPLSLECTVEGTSNPNLYWYRQAAGRGLQLLFYSVGIGQISSEVPQNLSASRPQDRQFILSSKKLLLSDSGFYLCAWGIKAGEKLFFGSGTQLSVL.

This clonotype was detected ten times or more. The chain is built from TRBV19 and TRBJ1-1; 7 bases fit TRBD1. The CDR3 sequence is 15 residues long. CDR1 and CDR2 (germline): LNHDA, SQIVND (reference sequence). With V trimmed by 3 bases and J by 3 bases, 7 bases remained unmatched. DNA for the CDR3: TGTGCCAGTAGTATTGCCCCAGGGGGGCACACTGAAGCTTTCTTT. Its translation is CASSIAPGGHTEAFF.

This clonotype was detected many times. The chain employs TRBV6-2 or TRBV6-3 and TRBJ2-7; 7 bases match TRBD2. The length of the CDR3 is 14 residues. V was clipped by 6 bases and J by 2 bases; unmatched bases: 7. The V gene's germline CDR1 is MNHEY and CDR2 SVGEGT. CDR3 protein: CASSTTSLTYEQYF. The DNA of the CDR3 is TGTGCCAGCAGCACGACTAGCTTAACCTACGAGCAGTACTTC.

At least ten counts were recorded for this clonotype. The CDR3 nucleotides read TGCAGTGCTAGAGGTTCGGGGTCTCGGGGGGAAAACTACAATGAGCAGTTCTTC. Translating it yields CSARGSGSRGENYNEQFF. This chain connects TRBV20-1 to TRBJ2-1; 7 bases line up with TRBD2. This CDR3 region has 18 residues. The germline gives CDR1 DFQATT, CDR2 SNEGSKA (reference sequence). The junction had 15 bases not matched to a gene; V was cut back by 1 base and J by 3 bases.

In this sample, this clonotype turned up a few times. A much larger clonotype is one base distant, so this may be a read error. The chain uses TRBV24-1 and TRBJ2-1, with 8 bases lining up with TRBD2. The CDR3 has 16 amino acids. The V gene's germline CDR1 is KGHDR and CDR2 SFDVKD. V trimming: 7 bases; J trimming: 4 bases; junction bases outside the gene matches: 11. CDR3 residues: CATRDRQRGRYNEQFF. CDR3 bases: TGTGCCACCAGAGATAGACAGCGGGGGCGTTACAATGAGCAGTTCTTC.

This clonotype was observed many times. The rearrangement uses TRBV12-3 or TRBV12-4 and TRBJ1-5; D is perhaps TRBD1 (5 bases). Trimming removed 1 base at V and 4 bases at J, with 14 bases between. CDR3 length: 16 residues. The CDR3 protein is CASSLDGGAGNQPQHF. CDR3 sequence (DNA): TGTGCCAGCAGTTTAGATGGTGGGGCAGGGAATCAGCCCCAGCATTTT.

This clonotype was found many times. The CDR3 here is CAWVGKVNTEAFF. The CDR3 DNA reads as TGTGCCTGGGTGGGGAAGGTGAACACTGAAGCTTTCTTT. The chain combines TRBV30 with TRBJ1-1; D unresolved. The germline V gene encodes CDR1 GTSNPN and CDR2 SVGIG (reference sequence). V was shortened by 5 bases and J by 0 bases, with 10 bases between the two germline ends. There are 13 residues in the CDR3. Using reference TRBV30 and TRBJ1-1 for the parts outside the CDR3, the full variable domain is SQTIHQWPATLVQPVGSPLSLECTVEGTSNPNLYWYRQAAGRGLQLLFYSVGIGQISSEVPQNLSASRPQDRQFILSSKKLLLSDSGFYLCAWVGKVNTEAFFGQGTRLTVV.

This clonotype occurred once. A read error may be the cause here, since a much bigger clone is one base away. The V gene is TRBV27, the J gene TRBJ2-2, with 9 nucleotides matching TRBD2. CDR3 length: 18 amino acids. Germline lookup yields CDR1 MNHEY and CDR2 SMNVEV (reference sequence). Losses at the gene ends were 3 bases for V and 7 bases for J; bases not matched to a gene: 15. The CDR3 loop is CASSFYRGGALLGGELFF. CDR3 coding DNA: TGTGCCAGCAGTTTTTATCGCGGGGGGGCACTTTTAGGCGGGGAGCTGTTTTTT.

This clonotype was detected ten times or more. The genes are TRBV29-1 and TRBJ1-1; D unresolved. Germline CDR1 SQVTM, CDR2 ANQGSEA. The CDR3 loop spans 14 amino acids. V was trimmed by 1 base and J by 0 bases, leaving 9 bases between them. The CDR3 nucleotides read TGCAGCGTTGAAGCCGGCGGATTGAACACTGAAGCTTTCTTT. Its protein product is CSVEAGGLNTEAFF.

This chain uses TRBV7-8 with TRBJ2-1; 11 bases match TRBD2. V shed 3 bases, J shed 4 bases, and the junction held 8 bases outside the gene matches. Germline V gives CDR1 SGHVS, CDR2 FQNEAQ. This CDR3 is built from 17 residues. As DNA, the CDR3 is TGTGCCAGCAGCTTGGAGTTGGGACTAGCGGCTTACAATGAGCAGTTCTTC. Protein sequence: CASSLELGLAAYNEQFF.

This clonotype was recorded many times. Germline is not matched at one junction end, which may reflect a read error. The CDR3 DNA reads TGTGCCAGCAGATTAGTGGCAGATACGCAGTATTTT. It encodes CASRLVADTQYF. The V gene is TRBV12-3 or TRBV12-4, the J gene TRBJ2-3; D is ambiguous. This CDR3 contains 12 residues.

In this sample, this clonotype turned up many times. The gene calls are TRBV9 and TRBJ2-7; 7 bases align to TRBD2. The V gene end was trimmed by 0 bases and the J gene end by 2 bases; junction bases not matched to a gene: 5. Germline V gene lookup returns CDR1 SGDLS and CDR2 YYNGEE. The CDR3 totals 15 residues. The DNA of the CDR3 is TGTGCCAGCAGCGTAGGCGGGAGTTCGACCTACGAGCAGTACTTC. This codes for CASSVGGSSTYEQYF.

This clonotype was observed at least ten times. The DNA of the CDR3 is TGCAGTGCTAGGGACAGGGTGGCCTATAATTCACCCCTCCACTTT. Translating gives CSARDRVAYNSPLHF. The chain employs TRBV20-1 and TRBJ1-6; TRBD1 aligns across 8 bases. V gave up 3 bases and J gave up 2 bases; unmatched junction bases: 3. CDR3 length: 15 amino acids. In germline, CDR1 is DFQATT, CDR2 SNEGSKA (reference sequence).

This clonotype was seen at least ten times. The rearrangement links TRBV19 to TRBJ1-5; TRBD1 matches at 9 bases. The CDR3 totals 15 residues. CDR1 is LNHDA and CDR2 is SQIVND in the germline V gene (reference sequence). The V segment lost 5 bases and the J segment 4 bases; nucleotides outside the gene matches: 6. CDR3 DNA: TGTGCCAGTAGTTCCGGGACAGGGTTTAATCAGCCCCAGCATTTT. Its translation: CASSSGTGFNQPQHF.

The sample holds many counts of this clonotype. V usage is TRBV2 and J usage is TRBJ1-6; D perhaps matches TRBD1 (6 bases). Germline CDR1 and CDR2: SNHLY and FYNNEI. CDR3 length: 15 residues. V gave up 4 bases and J gave up 7 bases, with 14 bases separating them. The CDR3 DNA follows: TGTGCCAGCAGTGTAGGTGGACAGAGGAATTCACCCCTCCACTTT. This sequence encodes CASSVGGQRNSPLHF.

The rearrangement links TRBV19 to TRBJ2-5, with D unclear. CDR3 length: 16 amino acids. Looked up from germline, CDR1 is LNHDA and CDR2 is SQIVND (reference sequence). V dropped 5 bases and J dropped 4 bases, with 20 bases sitting between them. DNA for the CDR3: TGTGCCAGTAGTGTGGGTCAAACCATCCTATTAGAGACCCAGTACTTC. Protein: CASSVGQTILLETQYF. Drawing the rest from reference TRBV19 and TRBJ2-5, the complete variable domain is DGGITQSPKYLFRKEGQNVTLSCEQNLNHDAMYWYRQDPGQGLRLIYYSQIVNDFQKGDIAEGYSVSREKKESFPLTVTSAQKNPTAFYLCASSVGQTILLETQYFGPGTRLLVL.

This clonotype occurred many times. This rearrangement joins TRBV20-1 to TRBJ1-1, with D perhaps TRBD1 (5 bases). This CDR3 is 15 amino acids long. V was clipped by 0 bases and J by 0 bases, with 11 bases between them. CDR1 and CDR2 from the germline V gene are DFQATT and SNEGSKA (reference sequence). This chain's CDR3 is CSARESAGLNTEAFF. CDR3 DNA: TGCAGTGCTAGAGAGTCAGCAGGGTTGAACACTGAAGCTTTCTTT.

This clonotype was recorded many times. The CDR3 loop is CASSREQGDNSPLHF. The CDR3 coding sequence is TGCGCCAGCAGCCGTGAACAGGGTGATAATTCACCCCTCCACTTT. The rearrangement joins TRBV4-1 to TRBJ1-6; D possibly corresponds to TRBD1 (6 bases). The length of the CDR3 is 15 residues. Deletions cut 4 bases from V and 5 bases from J, with 12 bases between. Looked up from germline, CDR1 is MGHRA and CDR2 is YSYEKL.

This clonotype was observed a handful of times. This sequence joins TRBV27 and TRBJ2-1, with D possibly TRBD1 on 6 matching bases. Trimming shortened V by 6 bases and J by 6 bases, and 15 bases separated the two germline ends. Germline-derived CDR1 and CDR2 are MNHEY and SMNVEV (reference sequence). The CDR3 consists of 14 residues. The CDR3 bases are TGTGCCAGCAGGACGACAGGCCGCGGCAATGAGCAGTTCTTC. Protein sequence: CASRTTGRGNEQFF.

This clonotype was counted ten times or more. The chain employs TRBV19 and TRBJ1-2; the D is unclear. With 3 bases removed from V and 4 bases from J, the gap between germline ends came to 6 bases. Germline V CDR1 and CDR2: LNHDA, SQIVND (reference sequence). The CDR3 spans 12 residues. CDR3: CASSIQSYGYTF. The CDR3, as DNA: TGTGCCAGTAGTATTCAGTCCTATGGCTACACCTTC. The full variable domain, its missing parts supplied by reference TRBV19 and TRBJ1-2, is DGGITQSPKYLFRKEGQNVTLSCEQNLNHDAMYWYRQDPGQGLRLIYYSQIVNDFQKGDIAEGYSVSREKKESFPLTVTSAQKNPTAFYLCASSIQSYGYTFGSGTRLTVV.

This clonotype was detected many times. This sequence joins TRBV11-2 and TRBJ2-1; 8 bases match TRBD2. This CDR3 contains 18 residues. V gave up 3 bases and J gave up 0 bases; unmatched junction bases: 10. CDR1 and CDR2 (germline): SGHAT, FQNNGV. The CDR3 region has the DNA TGTGCCAGCAGCTTGGGTTCTAGCGGGTCGAGCTCCTACAATGAGCAGTTCTTC. This codes for CASSLGSSGSSSYNEQFF.

In its sample, this clonotype was seen many times. The chain is built from TRBV20-1 and TRBJ2-7, with 7 bases lining up with TRBD1. Looked up from germline, CDR1 is DFQATT and CDR2 is SNEGSKA (reference sequence). V lost 6 bases to trimming and J lost 2 bases; unmatched junction nucleotides: 7. The length of the CDR3 is 13 residues. The CDR3: CSAYGQETYEQYF. The CDR3 region has the DNA TGCAGTGCCTACGGACAGGAAACCTACGAGCAGTACTTC.

This clonotype has a count of ten or more. J is TRBJ1-2 and V is TRBV24-1, with TRBD1 matching 9 bases. The CDR3 length is 14 residues. In germline, CDR1 is KGHDR, CDR2 SFDVKD. V was clipped by 2 bases and J by 4 bases; unmatched bases: 1. CDR3 nucleotide sequence: TGTGCCACCAGTGATTGGGACAGGGCCTATGGCTACACCTTC. It specifies CATSDWDRAYGYTF.